What follows are 27 T cell receptor beta chains derived from one specimen sequenced in a study of T cells in Graves' hyperthyroidism and ophthalmopathy. TCR beta CDR3 region amplification was performed from RNA transcripts. The HTBI primer set served for first-round RT-PCR of the TCR CDR3. TCRdb reprocessed the multiplex PCR reads with MiXCR, giving one entry per CDR3 protein. The data hold 730,000 or so distinct CDR3 sequences, with roughly 20% observed a single time. Sequencing was carried out using blood. The receptors originated from a woman between 45 and 65 years old with Graves' hyperthyroidism that later progressed to Graves' ophthalmopathy.

This clonotype was seen at least ten times. CDR3 region: CASSLEGIRRQPQHF. DNA for the CDR3: TGTGCCAGCAGCTTGGAGGGGATCCGTCGTCAGCCCCAGCATTTT. The genes are TRBV7-9 and TRBJ1-5; tentatively, D is TRBD1 (5 bases). V lost 3 bases and J 6 bases, leaving 15 bases between the germline ends. The germline CDR1 and CDR2 sequences are SEHNR and FQNEAQ (reference sequence). The CDR3 contains 15 residues.

The chain recombines TRBV4-1 with TRBJ1-1; TRBD1 agrees at 9 bases. The CDR3 is made up of 13 amino acids. Germline V CDR1 and CDR2: MGHRA, YSYEKL. V shed 10 bases, J shed 4 bases, and the junction held 7 bases outside the gene matches. The CDR3 sequence is CATADRGRTEAFF. The CDR3 nucleotides are TGCGCCACTGCGGACAGGGGTCGCACTGAAGCTTTCTTT.

The chain links TRBV27 to TRBJ2-1; D uncertain. The CDR3 covers 12 residues. The ends were cut back, 4 bases at V and 9 bases at J, with 10 bases in the middle. Germline-derived CDR1 and CDR2 are MNHEY and SMNVEV (reference sequence). The CDR3 protein is CASSSNWSEQFF. The CDR3 coding sequence is TGTGCCAGCAGTTCCAACTGGAGTGAGCAGTTCTTC.

At least ten counts were recorded for this clonotype. The chain links TRBV12-3 or TRBV12-4 to TRBJ1-2, with 8 nucleotides matching TRBD1. With 6 bases clipped from V and 4 bases from J, the junction kept 7 bases outside the gene matches. The CDR3 length is 14 residues. The CDR3 reads CASSPGQAFYGYTF. As DNA, the CDR3 is TGTGCCAGCAGCCCGGGACAGGCCTTCTATGGCTACACCTTC.

Many counts were recorded for this clonotype. CDR3 DNA: TGTGCCAGCAGTTTAGGTCAGCCGAATGAAAAACTGTTTTTT. Amino acids: CASSLGQPNEKLFF. The chain is built from TRBV12-3 or TRBV12-4 and TRBJ1-4; D unresolved. V was clipped by 1 base and J by 5 bases, with 8 bases between them. The length of the CDR3 is 14 residues.

This clonotype occurred many times. The chain recombines TRBV2 with TRBJ2-3; 7 positions agree with TRBD2. V shed 1 base and J 1 base; nucleotides not matched to a gene: 5. The CDR3 has 16 amino acids. Germline CDR1 is SNHLY and CDR2 is FYNNEI. The DNA of the CDR3 is TGTGCCAGCAGTGAAGGCCGGGGGGTAGGCACAGATACGCAGTATTTT. Its translation is CASSEGRGVGTDTQYF.

This clonotype was counted many times. The V call is TRBV5-1, the J call TRBJ1-1, with 7 bases fitting TRBD1. The germline CDR1 and CDR2 sequences are SGHRS and YFSETQ. This CDR3 comprises 18 residues. The ends lost 0 bases at V and 2 bases at J; junction bases unmatched: 13. DNA of the CDR3: TGCGCCAGCAGCTTGGAGACAGGGTACAAGGGGAAAAACACTGAAGCTTTCTTT. It specifies CASSLETGYKGKNTEAFF. Full variable domain (outside the CDR3, taken from reference TRBV5-1 and TRBJ1-1): KAGVTQTPRYLIKTRGQQVTLSCSPISGHRSVSWYQQTPGQGLQFLFEYFSETQRNKGNFPGRFSGRQFSNSRSEMNVSTLELGDSALYLCASSLETGYKGKNTEAFFGQGTRLTVV.

This clonotype appeared a few times. CDR3 loop: CSARISEGRLAGGIDTQYF. As DNA, the CDR3 is TGCAGTGCTAGAATCTCAGAGGGCAGACTAGCGGGGGGCATAGATACGCAGTATTTT. V usage is TRBV20-1 and J usage is TRBJ2-3; 13 bases line up with TRBD2. Germline CDR1 reads DFQATT; CDR2 reads SNEGSKA (reference sequence). V shed 2 bases, J shed 5 bases, and the junction held 16 bases outside the gene matches. CDR3 length: 19 residues.

On this clonotype itself: Since a much larger clone is just one base distant, this may be a read error. The chain uses TRBV5-1 and TRBJ1-4; 8 nucleotides line up with TRBD1. The CDR3 contains 13 residues. Germline V lookup: CDR1 SGHRS, CDR2 YFSETQ. The junction had 3 bases not matched to a gene; V was cut back by 4 bases and J by 7 bases. The CDR3 DNA sequence: TGCGCCAGCAGCGTGACAGGGGTTGAAAAACTGTTTTTT. Protein sequence: CASSVTGVEKLFF.

The rearrangement joins TRBV5-1 to TRBJ1-1; unclear D gene. Germline V lookup: CDR1 SGHRS, CDR2 YFSETQ. CDR3 length equals 12 residues. The V end was cut by 5 bases, the J end by 6 bases, with 11 bases between. In nucleotides, the CDR3 is TGCGCCAGCAGACTGGGCGGATCTGAAGCTTTCTTT. It is translated as CASRLGGSEAFF.

On this clonotype: A much larger clone differs by one base, so this may be a read error. This chain connects TRBV5-1 to TRBJ1-1, with D perhaps TRBD1 (6 bases). Germline assignment: CDR1 SGHRS and CDR2 YFSETQ. This CDR3 has 15 amino acids. V was trimmed by 4 bases and J by 1 base, leaving 14 bases between them. This CDR3 is CASSPTGSENTEAFF. The CDR3 nucleotides are TGCGCCAGCAGCCCTACAGGGTCGGAGAACACTGAAGCTTTCTTT. The full variable domain, its missing parts supplied by reference TRBV5-1 and TRBJ1-1, is KAGVTQTPRYLIKTRGQQVTLSCSPISGHRSVSWYQQTPGQGLQFLFEYFSETQRNKGNFPGRFSGRQFSNSRSEMNVSTLELGDSALYLCASSPTGSENTEAFFGQGTRLTVV.

V is TRBV3-1 and J is TRBJ2-7, with 7 bases matching TRBD2. The CDR3 runs 14 residues. Looked up from germline, CDR1 is LGHDT and CDR2 is YNNKEL (reference sequence). V lost 2 bases, J lost 0 bases, and 1 base stayed unmatched. DNA of the CDR3: TGTGCCAGCAGCCAACTAGCGGACTCCTACGAGCAGTACTTC. It encodes CASSQLADSYEQYF.

In DNA, the CDR3 is TGCGCCAGCAGCTTTGGGGGGCAACGGGATCCCTCTGGGGCCAACGTCCTGACTTTC. Protein: CASSFGGQRDPSGANVLTF. The V and J genes are TRBV5-1 and TRBJ2-6; D is perhaps TRBD1 or TRBD2 (6 bases each). The CDR3 runs to 19 residues. V was trimmed by 2 bases and J by 0 bases, leaving 18 bases between them. Germline values: CDR1 SGHRS, CDR2 YFSETQ.

In its sample, this clonotype was seen many times. The chain employs TRBV12-3 or TRBV12-4 and TRBJ2-3; D is undetermined. The V and J ends lost 6 bases and 4 bases respectively, with 14 bases between them. This CDR3 contains 14 residues. The CDR3 region is CASRPMGMPDTQYF. Here the CDR3 DNA reads TGTGCCAGCAGGCCGATGGGGATGCCAGATACGCAGTATTTT.

This clonotype was recorded many times. This chain connects TRBV2 to TRBJ1-1; TRBD1 might be the D (6 bases). The germline V gene encodes CDR1 SNHLY and CDR2 FYNNEI. Trimming took 3 bases from V and 5 from J, leaving 10 bases between them. This CDR3 is built from 13 residues. The CDR3 region is CASSEHRDTEAFF. The DNA of the CDR3 is TGTGCCAGCAGTGAGCACAGGGATACTGAAGCTTTCTTT.

This clonotype was observed at least ten times. V and J are TRBV12-3 or TRBV12-4 and TRBJ1-2; TRBD1 matches 8 bases. The CDR3 covers 15 residues. Losses at the gene ends were 5 bases for V and 2 bases for J; bases not matched to a gene: 7. In DNA, the CDR3 is TGTGCCAGCAGTCCACCGGGACAGGAAAACTATGGCTACACCTTC. Its protein product is CASSPPGQENYGYTF.

This clonotype was found many times. V gene TRBV12-3 or TRBV12-4 combines with J gene TRBJ1-2; TRBD1 matches at 9 bases. The ends lost 6 bases at V and 5 bases at J; junction bases unmatched: 7. CDR3 length: 14 amino acids. The CDR3 loop is CASSLEQGAYGYTF. For the CDR3, the DNA is TGTGCCAGCAGCCTGGAACAGGGGGCTTATGGCTACACCTTC.

This clonotype was recorded a few times. This rearrangement joins TRBV7-3 to TRBJ2-3; D is ambiguous. The CDR3 sequence is 13 residues long. CDR1 and CDR2 from the germline V gene are SGHTA and FQGTGA. Between the trimmed V and J ends, which lost 1 base and 2 bases, there was a span of 4 bases. The CDR3, as DNA: TGTGCCAGCAGCTTAAAAAACACAGATACGCAGTATTTT. This sequence encodes CASSLKNTDTQYF.

A word on this clonotype: At one of its ends the junction is not consistent with the germline gene, which may arise from a read error. The rearrangement uses TRBV10-3 and TRBJ1-6; the D is unclear. CDR1 is ENHRY and CDR2 is SYGVKD in the germline V gene. This CDR3 is built from 11 residues. CDR3 residues: CVISDESPLHF. Written as DNA, the CDR3 is TGTGTCATCAGTGATGAGTCACCCCTCCACTTT.

At least ten counts were recorded for this clonotype. The chain is built from TRBV7-8 and TRBJ2-5; TRBD2 is a possible D gene (5 bases). The V gene lost 4 bases and the J gene lost 5 bases, with 17 bases spanning the gap. Germline CDR1 and CDR2: SGHVS and FQNEAQ. This CDR3 is 15 amino acids long. CDR3 sequence: CASSSELVLLETQYF. CDR3 nucleotides: TGTGCCAGCAGCTCCGAACTAGTATTGCTGGAGACCCAGTACTTC.

This clonotype was detected many times. The chain combines TRBV3-1 with TRBJ1-1, with a possible D match to TRBD1 (5 bases). Trimming took off 1 base at V and 4 bases at J, with 16 bases between the two ends. Germline V gene lookup returns CDR1 LGHDT and CDR2 YNNKEL (reference sequence). The CDR3 is 16 residues long. In DNA form, the CDR3 reads TGTGCCAGCAGCCAAGGGATTGGGCAGGGCTCCACTGAAGCTTTCTTT. Translated, it gives CASSQGIGQGSTEAFF.

Turning to this clonotype: A much larger clone differs from this one at a single base, so this may be a read error. V gene TRBV12-3 or TRBV12-4 combines with J gene TRBJ2-6; D might be TRBD1 or TRBD2, each matching 5 bases. This CDR3 is 13 amino acids long. CDR3: CASSFAGANVPTF. The CDR3 region has the DNA TGTGCCAGCAGTTTTGCCGGGGCCAACGTCCCGACTTTC.

In DNA, the CDR3 is TGTGCCAGTAGACGGGACTCCAAGGCTTATGGCTACACCTTC. Translated: CASRRDSKAYGYTF. The chain is built from TRBV19 and TRBJ1-2, with D possibly TRBD1 on 5 matching bases. This CDR3 has 14 residues. CDR1 and CDR2 (germline): LNHDA, SQIVND (reference sequence). Trimming cost V 6 bases and J 5 bases, with 16 bases left between them.

This clonotype turned up a few times. The genes are TRBV29-1 and TRBJ2-6; D ambiguous. Germline values: CDR1 SQVTM, CDR2 ANQGSEA. V was shortened by 7 bases and J by 2 bases, with 12 bases between the two germline ends. CDR3 size: 14 residues. The CDR3: CSAEVGAGANVLTF. Written as DNA, the CDR3 is TGCAGCGCTGAGGTAGGAGCTGGGGCCAACGTCCTGACTTTC. The full variable domain, with the rest looked up from reference TRBV29-1 and TRBJ2-6, is SAVISQKPSRDICQRGTSLTIQCQVDSQVTMMFWYRQQPGQSLTLIATANQGSEATYESGFVIDKFPISRPNLTFSTLTVSNMSPEDSSIYLCSAEVGAGANVLTFGAGSRLTVL.

The sample holds many counts of this clonotype. The chain links TRBV20-1 to TRBJ2-5, with 13 bases fitting TRBD2. V lost 7 bases, J lost 5 bases, and 13 bases stayed unmatched. Germline lookup yields CDR1 DFQATT and CDR2 SNEGSKA (reference sequence). This CDR3 comprises 16 residues. CDR3 in amino acids: CSVENTSGGAVETQYF. The CDR3 region has the DNA TGCAGTGTTGAGAATACTAGCGGGGGGGCCGTTGAGACCCAGTACTTC.

Many counts were recorded for this clonotype. The chain uses TRBV3-1 and TRBJ2-7; 10 bases are shared with TRBD1. Germline assignment: CDR1 LGHDT and CDR2 YNNKEL (reference sequence). V was clipped by 2 bases and J by 6 bases; unmatched bases: 10. This CDR3 has 16 amino acids. The CDR3 reads CASSQMAGQGTREQYF. The CDR3 coding sequence is TGTGCCAGCAGCCAAATGGCGGGACAGGGGACACGCGAGCAGTACTTC.

The CDR3 nucleotides are TGTGCCAGCAGTTTACAGAGGGGCTCGGCCTTAAAAAACATTCAGTACTTC. Translation: CASSLQRGSALKNIQYF. The rearrangement joins TRBV28 to TRBJ2-4; D is possibly TRBD1 or TRBD2 (5 bases each). V dropped 2 bases and J dropped 4 bases, with 18 bases sitting between them. Per the germline V gene, CDR1 is MDHEN and CDR2 is SYDVKM. This CDR3 is 17 amino acids long.